The following is a TCR beta chain sequence with its context. Its antigen is unidentified. This sample stems from a study of circulating and synovial CD4+ cells in juvenile arthritis. Points from the study as a whole: These blood cells shared more CDR3 sequences with synovium than bulk blood. T cell genome counts differed by at least an order of magnitude between CPL and CD4 samples.

The assay was immunoSEQ multiplex PCR, and TCRdb's table has in-frame clones only and misses some. The sample has under 40,000 clones, around 93% seen once. The V segment lost 6 bases and the J segment 4 bases; nucleotides outside the gene matches: 10. The CDR3 totals 17 residues. CDR1 SGHAT and CDR2 FQNNGV come from the germline V gene. The J gene is TRBJ2-6, the V gene TRBV11-2; 9 positions agree with TRBD1. Material: CD4+ T cells from blood. The clonotype was recovered from a human donor with juvenile idiopathic arthritis. The DNA for the CDR3 is TGTGCCAGCAGTTTTACAGGGGGCGGTTCGGGGGCCAACGTCCTGACTTTC. Translating it yields CASSFTGGGSGANVLTF.